One and the same sample provided the 9 T cell receptor beta chains below, sequenced in a study of control samples from healthy donors and cancer patients (dated by TCRdb to the early 2020s). Receptor amplification or capture employed the immunoSEQ multiplex PCR assay. The clones in this table, taken by TCRdb from immuneACCESS, are in-frame only. Not every clone is retained; where verified, under half of the shortfall comes from an unresolved V gene, and the cause of the rest is unknown. This sample holds around 94,000 clones; about 92% were observed only once. Roughly 1.5% of the sample is taken by the ten largest. Input material: blood. The source of these receptors is a woman aged 25 to 39 in good health.

The chain uses TRBV11-3 and TRBJ2-2, with D tentatively TRBD1 (7 bases). Trimming shortened V by 4 bases and J by 2 bases, and 17 bases separated the two germline ends. The germline gives CDR1 SGHNT, CDR2 YENEEA. The CDR3 is 17 amino acids. The CDR3 bases are TGTGCCAGCAGCTGGGGGGTGGGGACAGAAAACACCGGGGAGCTGTTTTTT. Its translation: CASSWGVGTENTGELFF.

The rearrangement joins TRBV3-1 (or the pseudogene TRBV3-2) to TRBJ1-1; perhaps TRBD1 as D (5 bases). V lost 4 bases, J lost 1 base, and 7 bases lay in between. Germline V gives CDR1 LGHDT, CDR2 YNNKEL (reference sequence). CDR3 size: 13 residues. The chain's CDR3 is CASSRQRNTEAFF. CDR3 DNA sequence: TGTGCCAGCAGCCGACAGAGGAACACTGAAGCTTTCTTT.

The chain links TRBV5-4 to TRBJ2-3; D remains ambiguous. CDR3 length: 14 residues. Per the germline V gene, CDR1 is SGHNT and CDR2 is YYREEE (reference sequence). V dropped 0 bases and J dropped 10 bases, with 15 bases sitting between them. CDR3 nucleotide sequence: TGTGCCAGCAGCTTGGAGACGGAGAGAGAGGCGCAGTATTTT. It translates to CASSLETEREAQYF.

V and J are TRBV4-1 and TRBJ1-2; TRBD1 matches 7 bases. CDR3 length: 17 amino acids. CDR1 and CDR2 from the germline V gene are MGHRA and YSYEKL. Trimming took 3 bases from V and 8 from J; bases not matched to a gene: 18. In DNA form, the CDR3 reads TGCGCCAGCAGCCATGATTACCGGGACAGTGTTTCGGAGGGCTACACCTTC. Residues: CASSHDYRDSVSEGYTF.

The CDR3 here is CASRGRGKNIQYF. The CDR3 bases are TGTGCCAGCAGGGGCCGGGGAAAAAACATTCAGTACTTC. The V and J genes are TRBV6-5 and TRBJ2-4; TRBD2 might be the D (5 bases). Trimming removed 6 bases at V and 4 bases at J, with 10 bases between. The length of the CDR3 is 13 residues. Per germline, CDR1 MNHEY and CDR2 SVGAGI.

This clone has only a few counts. The V call is TRBV11-3, the J call TRBJ2-7, with D possibly TRBD1 on 5 matching bases. CDR1 is SGHNT, CDR2 YENEEA, per germline. CDR3 size: 14 residues. Deletions cut 2 bases from V and 5 bases from J, with 13 bases between. CDR3 nucleotides: TGTGCCAGCAGCTTACAGGGCTCCCTCCACGAGCAGTACTTC. Its translation is CASSLQGSLHEQYF.

The CDR3 is CASSPLGLGRGNTEAFF. CDR3 nucleotide sequence: TGTGCCAGCAGTCCCCTAGGTCTCGGGCGAGGGAACACTGAAGCTTTCTTT. The chain uses TRBV27 and TRBJ1-1, with D uncertain. Germline CDR1 MNHEY, CDR2 SMNVEV (reference sequence). The V end was cut by 5 bases, the J end by 1 base, with 20 bases between. CDR3 length: 17 residues.

The rearrangement uses TRBV18 and TRBJ2-1; TRBD2 is a possible D gene (7 bases). This CDR3 contains 13 residues. The germline V and J ends were trimmed by 6 bases and 6 bases, with 12 bases remaining between them. The germline V gene has CDR1 KGHSH and CDR2 LQKENI. CDR3 region: CASSSGGINEQFF. CDR3 bases: TGTGCCAGCTCTTCGGGGGGCATCAATGAGCAGTTCTTC.

This clone was detected only once. The rearrangement uses TRBV7-2 and TRBJ1-2; D is perhaps TRBD1 (6 bases). Deletions cut 4 bases from V and 1 base from J, with 13 bases between. The germline CDR1 and CDR2 sequences are SGHTA and FQGNSA. The CDR3 extends over 15 amino acids. The CDR3 sequence is CASSYRGSLNYGYTF. DNA of the CDR3: TGTGCCAGCAGCTATAGGGGGAGCCTTAACTATGGCTACACCTTC.